This T cell receptor (beta chain) was documented in a study of OX40 agonist ivuxolimab in advanced cancers. Background on the study: With ivuxolimab, an agonistic anti-OX40 (CD134) antibody, patients were treated. Study outcomes and limitations: Circulating CD4+ and CD8+ T cells showed clonal expansion by week 6 at 0.1 to 3.0 mg/kg.

This clone occurred once. Its antigen is not known. This table comes from immunoSEQ multiplex PCR, and its TCRdb copy is limited to in-frame clones, with some not included. The sample lists about 46,000 clones; 82% were seen once. Germline CDR1 and CDR2: GTSNPN and SVGIG (reference sequence). The CDR3 length is 15 residues. V was pared by 0 bases and J by 3 bases, with 11 bases between. Source: CD4+ or CD8+ T cells sorted from blood, taken in a trial of the OX40 agonist ivuxolimab. The clonotype originates from an adult with an advanced solid tumor such as melanoma, head and neck, liver or kidney cancer. The V gene is TRBV30, the J gene TRBJ1-4; maybe TRBD1 (6 bases). In DNA, the CDR3 is TGTGCCTGGAGTGTATTGGGGGCGCCTAATGAAAAACTGTTTTTT. Translating gives CAWSVLGAPNEKLFF.